In this sample, the clone carrying this T cell receptor beta chain turned up once. The sample comes from a study of blood T cell repertoires in COVID-19. Study background: T cells, B-cell-depleted T cells, or PBMCs provided the cDNA or gDNA that served as material.

Each recovered donor of Cohort 3 presented with two negative PCRs, clearance, or symptom resolution. The length of the CDR3 is 12 residues. V lost 4 bases to trimming and J lost 10 bases, with 14 bases between them. Germline CDR1 and CDR2: LNHDA and SQIVND (reference sequence). As handled by the study authors: Nucleated cell number was recorded as an estimate derived from reference gene primer amplification. Libraries were prepared by immunoSEQ multiplex PCR; TCRdb keeps only in-frame clonotypes and omits some of them. V, J and clone size are taken as reported in that table, and D and trimming were inferred from the DNA itself. Of some 400,000 clones listed, around 89% are singletons.

This TCR was recovered from a man aged 30-40 years who had recovered from COVID-19. The J gene is TRBJ2-7, the V gene TRBV19, with D possibly matching TRBD2 (6 bases). Sequencing input: PBMCs or T cells enriched from blood (not recorded which). CDR3 in amino acids: CASSKGTGVQYF. CDR3 DNA: TGTGCCAGTAGTAAGGGGACTGGAGTACAGTACTTC.